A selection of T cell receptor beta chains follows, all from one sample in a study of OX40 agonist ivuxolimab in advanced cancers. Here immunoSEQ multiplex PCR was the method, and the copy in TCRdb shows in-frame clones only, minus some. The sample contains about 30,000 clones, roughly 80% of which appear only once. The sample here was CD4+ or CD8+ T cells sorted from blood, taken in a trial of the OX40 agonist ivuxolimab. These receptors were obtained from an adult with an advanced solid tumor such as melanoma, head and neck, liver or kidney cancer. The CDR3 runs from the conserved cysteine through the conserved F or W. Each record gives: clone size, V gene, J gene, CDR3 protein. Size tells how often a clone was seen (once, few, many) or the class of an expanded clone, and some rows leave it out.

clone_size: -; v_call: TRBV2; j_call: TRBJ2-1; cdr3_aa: CASSVYRGFYNEQFF
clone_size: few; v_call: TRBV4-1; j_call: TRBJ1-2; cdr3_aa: CASSDQVDPNYGYTF
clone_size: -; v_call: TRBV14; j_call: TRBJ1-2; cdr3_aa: CASSQVVTYGYTF
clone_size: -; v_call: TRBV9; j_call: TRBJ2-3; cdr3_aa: CASSVGTLTDTQYF
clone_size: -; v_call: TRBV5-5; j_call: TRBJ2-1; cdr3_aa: CASSSRGRRAPNEQFF
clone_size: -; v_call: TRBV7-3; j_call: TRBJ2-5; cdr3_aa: CASSLGPSEVETQYF
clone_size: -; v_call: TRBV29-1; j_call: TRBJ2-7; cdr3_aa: CSVVSTLSYEQYF
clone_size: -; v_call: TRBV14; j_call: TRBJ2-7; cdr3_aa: CASSPGQYF
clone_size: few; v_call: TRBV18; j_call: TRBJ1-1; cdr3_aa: CASSPLVGANTEAFF
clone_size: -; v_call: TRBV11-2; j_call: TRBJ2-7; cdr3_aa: CASSSLRSPYEQYF
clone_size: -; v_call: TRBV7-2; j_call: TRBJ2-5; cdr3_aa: CASSPPGLAGGREQYF
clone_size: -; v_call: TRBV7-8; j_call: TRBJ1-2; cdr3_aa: CASSLGTGGIYGYTF
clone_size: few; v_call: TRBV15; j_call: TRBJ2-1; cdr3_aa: CATSYNTDGANEQFF